The clone carrying this T cell receptor (beta chain) was observed a handful of times. The antigen is not known. Isolated RNA was reverse transcribed in full, so expressed TCRB transcripts were sequenced. Generated by immunoSEQ multiplex PCR, the TCRdb table keeps only in-frame clones and is missing some. The sample gives 150,000 to 180,000 clones, approximately 10% of which show up once; more than 0.45% is in the top ten. These data belong to a study of beta chain features in type 1 diabetes. Study findings and constraints: Patients with Type 1 diabetes showed moderately but significantly shorter TCRB CDR3s in all four CD4+ subsets. The VDJ junctions of type 1 diabetes patients carried fewer insertions and more deletions.

The V and J ends lost 6 bases and 2 bases respectively, with 15 bases between them. Germline-derived CDR1 and CDR2 are SGHRS and YFSETQ. This CDR3 spans 16 amino acids. Each donor gave one heparinised blood draw averaging roughly 100 mL. Sorting of CD4+ naive, central memory, regulatory and stem cell-like memory cells was performed via CD45RO/CCR7/CD25/CD127/CD95/CD27. V gene TRBV5-1 combines with J gene TRBJ2-6; D ambiguous. This TCR was sampled from a young man with type 1 diabetes. Sequenced material: central memory CD4+ T cells from blood. The CDR3 nucleotides read TGCGCCAGCACCACCCCAGGATCAGCTGGGGCCAACGTCCTGACTTTC. This codes for CASTTPGSAGANVLTF.